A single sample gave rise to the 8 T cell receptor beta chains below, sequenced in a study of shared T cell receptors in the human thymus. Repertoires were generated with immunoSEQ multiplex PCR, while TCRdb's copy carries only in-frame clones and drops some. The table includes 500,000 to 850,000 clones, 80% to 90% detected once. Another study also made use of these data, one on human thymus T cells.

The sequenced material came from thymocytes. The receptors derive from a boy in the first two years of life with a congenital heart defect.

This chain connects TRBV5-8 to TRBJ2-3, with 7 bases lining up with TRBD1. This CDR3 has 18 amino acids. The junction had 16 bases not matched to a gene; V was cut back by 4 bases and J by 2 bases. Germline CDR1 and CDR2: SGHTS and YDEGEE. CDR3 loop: CASSPLKRTGSLTDTQYF. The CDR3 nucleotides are TGTGCCAGCAGCCCACTCAAGAGGACAGGATCCCTCACAGATACGCAGTATTTT.

The CDR3 DNA follows: TGTGCTAGTGGTTTTCTAGGAGAAGCTTTCTTT. Residues: CASGFLGEAFF. The chain employs TRBV12-5 and TRBJ1-1; D is ambiguous. Trimming cost V 3 bases and J 8 bases, with 7 bases left between them. Germline V gene data show CDR1 as LGHNT and CDR2 as FRNRAP. The CDR3 has 11 amino acids.

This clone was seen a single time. The CDR3 DNA reads as TGCGCCAGCAGCCCGACGGGGGAGACGGCTTATGGCTACACCTTC. It yields the protein CASSPTGETAYGYTF. The chain uses TRBV5-1 and TRBJ1-2; maybe TRBD1 (5 bases). V dropped 4 bases and J dropped 5 bases, with 18 bases sitting between them. The CDR3 is 15 amino acids. Germline V CDR1 and CDR2: SGHRS, YFSETQ.

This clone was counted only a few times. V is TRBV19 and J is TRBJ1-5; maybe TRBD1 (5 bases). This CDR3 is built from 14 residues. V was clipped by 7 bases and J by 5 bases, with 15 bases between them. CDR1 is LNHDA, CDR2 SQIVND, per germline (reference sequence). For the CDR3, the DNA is TGTGCCAGTACTTGCAGGACAACTGATCAGCCCCAGCATTTT. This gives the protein CASTCRTTDQPQHF.

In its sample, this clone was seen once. The DNA of the CDR3 is TGTGCCAGCAGTTGGGACAGGGCGAAGATTAACACTGAAGCTTTCTTT. It yields the protein CASSWDRAKINTEAFF. This rearrangement joins TRBV27 to TRBJ1-1; 9 positions match TRBD1. Germline CDR1 reads MNHEY; CDR2 reads SMNVEV (reference sequence). This CDR3 spans 16 amino acids. V lost 4 bases and J lost 2; bases outside the gene matches: 8.

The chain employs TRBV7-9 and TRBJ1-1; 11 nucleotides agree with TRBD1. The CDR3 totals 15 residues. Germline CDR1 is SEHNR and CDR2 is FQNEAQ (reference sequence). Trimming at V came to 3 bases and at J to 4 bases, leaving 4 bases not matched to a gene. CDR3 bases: TGTGCCAGCAGCTTTCCGGGACAGGGGGGCACTGAAGCTTTCTTT. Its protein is CASSFPGQGGTEAFF.

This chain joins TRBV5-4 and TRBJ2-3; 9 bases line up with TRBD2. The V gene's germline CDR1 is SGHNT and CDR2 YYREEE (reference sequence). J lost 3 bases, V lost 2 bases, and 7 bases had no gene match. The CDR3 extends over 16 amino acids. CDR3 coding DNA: TGTGCCAGCAGCTTAGTACTTAGCGGGAGTACAGATACGCAGTATTTT. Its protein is CASSLVLSGSTDTQYF.

CDR3 protein: CASSQFPPSGSIHEQYF. CDR3 nucleotides: TGCGCCAGCAGCCAATTTCCTCCTAGCGGGAGTATCCACGAGCAGTACTTC. V is TRBV4-3 and J is TRBJ2-7, with 10 bases matching TRBD2. V trimming: 2 bases; J trimming: 5 bases; junction bases outside the gene matches: 12. This CDR3 spans 17 amino acids. Looked up from germline, CDR1 is LGHNA and CDR2 is YSLEER.